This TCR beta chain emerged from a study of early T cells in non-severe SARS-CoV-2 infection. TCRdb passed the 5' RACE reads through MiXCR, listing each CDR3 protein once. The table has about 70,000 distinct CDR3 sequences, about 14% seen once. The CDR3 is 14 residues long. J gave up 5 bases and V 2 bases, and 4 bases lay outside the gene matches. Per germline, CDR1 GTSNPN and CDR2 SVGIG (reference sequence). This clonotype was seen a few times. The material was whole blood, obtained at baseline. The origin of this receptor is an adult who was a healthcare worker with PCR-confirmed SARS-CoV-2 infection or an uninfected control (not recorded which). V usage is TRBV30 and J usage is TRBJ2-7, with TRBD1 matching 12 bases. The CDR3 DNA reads TGTGCCTGGAGTTCGGGACAGGGGGCCCACGAGCAGTACTTC. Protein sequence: CAWSSGQGAHEQYF.